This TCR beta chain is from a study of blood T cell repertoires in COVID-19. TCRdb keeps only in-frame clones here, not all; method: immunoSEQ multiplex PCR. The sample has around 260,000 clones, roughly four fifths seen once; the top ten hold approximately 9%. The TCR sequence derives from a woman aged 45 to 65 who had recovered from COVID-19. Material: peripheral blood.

The CDR3 nucleotides read TGTGCCAGCAGCTCCCCGACCCACAGGCCGTCCTATGGCTACACCTTC. Protein: CASSSPTHRPSYGYTF. The V gene is TRBV11-3, the J gene TRBJ1-2, with D perhaps TRBD1 (5 bases). The CDR3 totals 16 residues. The V end lost 4 bases, the J end lost 4 bases, and 19 bases lay between the germline ends. Per germline, CDR1 SGHNT and CDR2 YENEEA.